Shown below are 10 T cell receptor beta chains from a single sample sequenced in a study of control samples from healthy donors and cancer patients. Here immunoSEQ multiplex PCR was the method, and the copy in TCRdb shows in-frame clones only, minus some. Here the sample spans 200,000 or so clones, about nine tenths being singletons. The specimen was blood. These receptors originate from a man under 40 in good health.

The rearrangement joins TRBV13 to TRBJ1-1, with no clear D. The germline V gene encodes CDR1 PRHDT and CDR2 FYEKMQ (reference sequence). The CDR3 extends over 16 amino acids. With 7 bases removed from V and 0 bases from J, the gap between germline ends came to 18 bases. The CDR3 bases are TGTGCCAGCACCTACAACGTTGGGGAAATGAACACTGAAGCTTTCTTT. It specifies CASTYNVGEMNTEAFF.

This clone occurred once. The V and J genes are TRBV3-1 (or the pseudogene TRBV3-2) and TRBJ2-3; D possibly uses TRBD1 or TRBD2 (6 bases each). CDR1 and CDR2 from the germline V gene are LGHDT and YNNKEL (reference sequence). The CDR3 runs 14 residues. V gave up 3 bases and J gave up 11 bases, with 18 bases separating them. CDR3 protein: CASSHRGGGGKQYF. The CDR3 DNA follows: TGTGCCAGCAGCCATCGAGGAGGAGGGGGGAAGCAGTATTTT.

This sequence joins TRBV19 and TRBJ1-1, with D hard to call. V lost 3 bases and J lost 0, with 8 bases in between. From germline, CDR1 is LNHDA and CDR2 SQIVND (reference sequence). This CDR3 comprises 14 residues. CDR3 nucleotides: TGTGCCAGTAGTATTGGCACGATGAACACTGAAGCTTTCTTT. Encoded protein: CASSIGTMNTEAFF.

This rearrangement joins TRBV6-5 to TRBJ2-1, with 9 bases matching TRBD1. In germline, CDR1 is MNHEY, CDR2 SVGAGI. This CDR3 has 15 amino acids. Losses at the gene ends were 5 bases for V and 3 bases for J; bases not matched to a gene: 5. CDR3 sequence: CASSMTGGSYNEQFF. The CDR3, as DNA: TGTGCCAGCAGTATGACAGGGGGGAGCTACAATGAGCAGTTCTTC.

The rearrangement links TRBV27 to TRBJ2-1; tentative D call: TRBD1 (6 bases). The germline gives CDR1 MNHEY, CDR2 SMNVEV (reference sequence). V lost 2 bases and J lost 3, with 14 bases in between. This CDR3 has 16 residues. The CDR3 spells CASSLVGGTNYNEQFF. The CDR3 bases are TGTGCCAGCAGTTTAGTTGGTGGGACAAACTACAATGAGCAGTTCTTC.

The rearrangement links TRBV13 to TRBJ2-7; TRBD2 might be the D (5 bases). Germline lookup yields CDR1 PRHDT and CDR2 FYEKMQ (reference sequence). V lost 0 bases to trimming and J lost 9 bases, with 21 bases between them. This CDR3 has 16 residues. Here the CDR3 reads CASSLGRPTSGNGQYF. CDR3 sequence (DNA): TGTGCCAGCAGCTTAGGACGGCCGACAAGCGGTAACGGGCAGTACTTC.

This sequence joins TRBV11-1 and TRBJ1-6; D unresolved. Germline assignment: CDR1 SGHAT and CDR2 FQDESV (reference sequence). V lost 2 bases and J 5 bases, leaving 7 bases between the germline ends. The CDR3 totals 14 residues. The DNA for the CDR3 is TGTGCCAGCAGCTTAAGCTCGAATAATTCACCCCTCCACTTT. Protein product: CASSLSSNNSPLHF.

J is TRBJ1-4 and V is TRBV3-1 (or the pseudogene TRBV3-2), with 9 bases matching TRBD1. This CDR3 region has 16 residues. Trimming cost V 0 bases and J 6 bases; bases outside gene matches: 5. CDR1 is LGHDT and CDR2 is YNNKEL in the germline V gene (reference sequence). The CDR3 coding sequence is TGTGCCAGCAGCCAAGATTTGGGGACAGGGTATGAAAAACTGTTTTTT. Its translation is CASSQDLGTGYEKLFF.

V is TRBV19 and J is TRBJ2-6; tentative D call: TRBD1 (7 bases). Germline V gene lookup returns CDR1 LNHDA and CDR2 SQIVND (reference sequence). V was shortened by 3 bases and J by 1 base, with 16 bases between the two germline ends. This CDR3 spans 18 amino acids. Here the CDR3 DNA reads TGTGCCAGTAGTATCTATGGAGGGGGCGGGTCTGGGGCCAACGTCCTGACTTTC. Amino acids: CASSIYGGGGSGANVLTF.

The chain employs TRBV24-1 and TRBJ2-3; a possible D gene is TRBD2 (5 bases). Germline loops: CDR1 KGHDR, CDR2 SFDVKD. Trimming removed 5 bases from V and 4 bases from J, with 15 bases in between. The CDR3 length is 15 residues. The CDR3 loop is CATSGPNSDSDTQYF. The CDR3 DNA follows: TGTGCCACCAGTGGTCCGAACTCGGACTCAGATACGCAGTATTTT.